The clone carrying this T cell receptor beta chain occurred many times. The sample belongs to a study of T-cell memory formation after mild COVID-19. This CDR3 has 12 residues. V was cut by 6 bases and J by 1 base, with 9 bases left in between. CDR1 DFQATT and CDR2 SNEGSKA come from the germline V gene (reference sequence). Employing constant-segment primers, 5'RACE generated TCR alpha and TCR beta cDNA libraries bearing sample barcodes and UMIs. TCRdb reanalysed the 5' RACE reads using MiXCR and keeps one entry per CDR3 protein. The table lists 120,000 to 150,000 distinct CDR3 sequences, around 14% of them singletons, with around 28% in the top ten.

Specimen: PBMCs or a T cell subset sorted from them (not recorded which). The clonotype originates from an adult woman who had mild COVID-19 (a few samples of this study predate the infection). Cell type and time point are not known. The rearrangement joins TRBV20-1 to TRBJ1-1, with D unclear. DNA for the CDR3: TGCAGTGCCCCCCCCGGGAACACTGAAGCTTTCTTT. It specifies CSAPPGNTEAFF.